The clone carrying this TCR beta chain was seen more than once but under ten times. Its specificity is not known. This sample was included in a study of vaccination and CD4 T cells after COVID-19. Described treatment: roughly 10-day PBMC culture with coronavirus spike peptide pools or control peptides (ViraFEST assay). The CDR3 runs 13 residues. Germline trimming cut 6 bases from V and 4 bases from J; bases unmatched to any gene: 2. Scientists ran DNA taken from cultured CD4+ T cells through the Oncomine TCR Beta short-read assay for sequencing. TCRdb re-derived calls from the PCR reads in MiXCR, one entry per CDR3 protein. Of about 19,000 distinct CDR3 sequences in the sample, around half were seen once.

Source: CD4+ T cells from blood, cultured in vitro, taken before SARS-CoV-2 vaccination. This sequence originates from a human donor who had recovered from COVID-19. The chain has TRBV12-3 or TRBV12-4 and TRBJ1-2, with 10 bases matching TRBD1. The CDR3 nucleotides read TGTGCCAGCAGCAGGGACAGGGGCTATGGCTACACCTTC. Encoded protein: CASSRDRGYGYTF.